Shown below are 27 T cell receptor beta chains from a single sample sequenced in a study of identical twins. Each CDR3 protein is one row after TCRdb ran MiXCR on the 5' RACE reads. The profile shows roughly 1.6 million distinct CDR3 sequences, less than 35% of them singletons. The specimen sequenced was cord blood. The receptor source for this set is a newborn girl in good health.

This rearrangement joins TRBV7-2 to TRBJ2-4, with 8 bases matching TRBD2. The germline CDR1 and CDR2 sequences are SGHTA and FQGNSA. This CDR3 has 13 residues. Losses at the gene ends were 6 bases for V and 6 bases for J; bases not matched to a gene: 4. The CDR3 is CASRSSGGNIQYF. CDR3 nucleotides: TGTGCCAGCAGGTCCAGCGGGGGAAACATTCAGTACTTC.

This chain links TRBV20-1 with TRBJ1-1; D is perhaps TRBD1 (5 bases). Per the germline V gene, CDR1 is DFQATT and CDR2 is SNEGSKA (reference sequence). V shed 4 bases and J shed 0 bases, with 12 bases lying between them. The CDR3 covers 14 residues. The CDR3 loop is CSAKRAGMNTEAFF. As DNA, the CDR3 is TGCAGTGCTAAAAGAGCAGGGATGAACACTGAAGCTTTCTTT.

This rearrangement joins TRBV14 to TRBJ1-1, with D perhaps TRBD1 (6 bases). Deletions cut 6 bases from V and 8 bases from J, with 16 bases between. Germline V lookup: CDR1 SGHDN, CDR2 FVKESK. The CDR3 totals 13 residues. CDR3 bases: TGTGCCAGCAGGCTAACAGGGCTGGGGGAAGCTTTCTTT. It is translated as CASRLTGLGEAFF.

V is TRBV28 and J is TRBJ1-1, with D maybe TRBD1 (6 bases). The CDR3 spans 14 residues. Trimming took off 6 bases at V and 0 bases at J, with 11 bases between the two ends. Germline CDR1 reads MDHEN; CDR2 reads SYDVKM. The CDR3 DNA reads TGTGCCAGCAGGAACAGGGCCATGAACACTGAAGCTTTCTTT. Translating gives CASRNRAMNTEAFF.

The genes are TRBV10-3 and TRBJ2-1; 14 bases agree with TRBD2. CDR3 length equals 14 residues. The J segment lost 10 bases and the V segment lost 4 bases, leaving 3 bases of the junction unmatched. CDR1 and CDR2 (germline): ENHRY, SYGVKD. The CDR3 nucleotides read TGTGCCATCAGTGGGGGACTAGCGGGAGACGAGCAGTTCTTC. It is translated as CAISGGLAGDEQFF.

The DNA for the CDR3 is TGTGCCAGCAGTGAAAACAGGGCCACTGAAGCTTTCTTT. This encodes CASSENRATEAFF. The chain recombines TRBV6-1 with TRBJ1-1; possibly TRBD1 for D (6 bases). This CDR3 has 13 residues. Between the trimmed V and J ends, which lost 2 bases and 4 bases, there was a span of 8 bases. CDR1 and CDR2 from the germline V gene are MNHNS and SASEGT.

This clonotype was found a few times. CDR3 sequence: CASFSTSGGPFSYEQYF. DNA for the CDR3: TGTGCCAGCTTTTCGACTAGCGGGGGGCCCTTTTCCTACGAGCAGTACTTC. The chain carries TRBV2 and TRBJ2-7; 13 bases are a match to TRBD2. Germline loops: CDR1 SNHLY, CDR2 FYNNEI. The CDR3 totals 17 residues. After removal of 8 bases from V and 1 base from J, the junction contained 11 bases not matched to a gene.

CDR3 protein: CASSSGGVTDTQYF. The CDR3 DNA reads as TGTGCCAGCAGTTCAGGGGGGGTCACAGATACGCAGTATTTT. The chain recombines TRBV28 with TRBJ2-3, with D perhaps being TRBD1 or TRBD2 (7 bases each). Germline V gives CDR1 MDHEN, CDR2 SYDVKM. The CDR3 is made up of 14 amino acids. Trimming removed 4 bases from V and 2 bases from J, with 10 bases in between.

The chain has TRBV5-1 and TRBJ1-3, with TRBD1 matching over 8 bases. The CDR3 has 16 amino acids. J lost 0 bases, V lost 2 bases, and 4 bases had no gene match. Germline V gives CDR1 SGHRS, CDR2 YFSETQ. The CDR3 region is CASSFTGGTSGNTIYF. CDR3 nucleotides: TGCGCCAGCAGCTTCACAGGGGGTACCTCTGGAAACACCATATATTTT. Full variable domain (missing parts from reference TRBV5-1 and TRBJ1-3): KAGVTQTPRYLIKTRGQQVTLSCSPISGHRSVSWYQQTPGQGLQFLFEYFSETQRNKGNFPGRFSGRQFSNSRSEMNVSTLELGDSALYLCASSFTGGTSGNTIYFGEGSWLTVV.

This rearrangement joins TRBV14 to TRBJ2-7; 9 nucleotides align to TRBD2. V gave up 0 bases and J gave up 3 bases; unmatched junction bases: 12. Germline CDR1 is SGHDN and CDR2 is FVKESK. The CDR3 runs 18 residues. The CDR3: CASSQESRLAEGFYEQYF. CDR3 nucleotide sequence: TGTGCCAGCAGCCAAGAGTCTCGACTAGCGGAGGGATTCTACGAGCAGTACTTC.

V is TRBV27 and J is TRBJ1-4, with 8 bases aligning to TRBD1. The CDR3 is made up of 13 amino acids. Trimming took 5 bases from V and 10 from J; bases not matched to a gene: 6. Germline V gene data show CDR1 as MNHEY and CDR2 as SMNVEV (reference sequence). Written as DNA, the CDR3 is TGTGCCAGCAGTGAAGCCAGGGGGCCAAAACTGTTTTTT. Translated, it gives CASSEARGPKLFF.

On this clonotype itself: Being one base from a much bigger clone, this may be a read error. The chain joins TRBV6-5 to TRBJ1-2; 8 bases agree with TRBD1. Germline assignment: CDR1 MNHEY and CDR2 SVGAGI. Unmatched junction bases numbered 7, after V lost 6 bases and J lost 10 bases. The CDR3 sequence is 12 residues long. CDR3 amino acids: CASSQGAGDYTF. CDR3 DNA: TGTGCCAGCAGCCAGGGGGCTGGAGACTACACCTTC.

The rearrangement uses TRBV28 and TRBJ2-5; 7 bases align to TRBD2. The end of the DNA aligns better with TRBJ2-7, so the J call may be wrong. CDR1 is MDHEN, CDR2 SYDVKM, per germline. CDR3 length equals 17 residues. CDR3 loop: CASSLRFWGGIIYEQYF. CDR3 sequence (DNA): TGTGCCAGCAGTCTCCGATTTTGGGGGGGTATTATCTACGAGCAGTACTTC.

V usage is TRBV9 and J usage is TRBJ2-1, with 13 bases matching TRBD2. The V gene end was trimmed by 1 base and the J gene end by 0 bases; junction bases not matched to a gene: 4. The CDR3 length is 18 residues. Germline V lookup: CDR1 SGDLS, CDR2 YYNGEE. For the CDR3, the DNA is TGTGCCAGCAGCGTAACTAGCGGGAGGGCCTTCTCCTACAATGAGCAGTTCTTC. It specifies CASSVTSGRAFSYNEQFF.

This clonotype has a handful of counts. The chain is built from TRBV7-2 and TRBJ2-5, with a tentative D call TRBD2 (6 bases). The V and J ends lost 3 bases and 3 bases respectively, with 11 bases between them. The CDR3 loop spans 14 amino acids. Germline assignment: CDR1 SGHTA and CDR2 FQGNSA. CDR3 protein: CASSFLQREETQYF. The CDR3, as DNA: TGTGCCAGCAGCTTCCTTCAGCGGGAAGAGACCCAGTACTTC. Full variable domain (remainder filled in from reference TRBV7-2 and TRBJ2-5): GAGVSQSPSNKVTEKGKDVELRCDPISGHTALYWYRQSLGQGLEFLIYFQGNSAPDKSGLPSDRFSAERTGGSVSTLTIQRTQQEDSAVYLCASSFLQREETQYFGPGTRLLVL.

The gene calls are TRBV27 and TRBJ2-1; 8 bases map to TRBD2. CDR1 is MNHEY and CDR2 is SMNVEV in the germline V gene (reference sequence). The CDR3 is 17 amino acids. Trimming cost V 5 bases and J 7 bases; bases outside gene matches: 16. Here the CDR3 reads CASSRFTVGGVVNEQFF. For the CDR3, the DNA is TGTGCCAGCAGTCGCTTCACCGTCGGGGGGGTGGTAAATGAGCAGTTCTTC.

In this sample, this clonotype turned up once. The rearrangement joins TRBV7-9 to TRBJ2-1; the match to TRBD2 covers 8 bases. The germline gives CDR1 SEHNR, CDR2 FQNEAQ (reference sequence). The CDR3 is made up of 12 amino acids. V shed 5 bases, J shed 10 bases, and the junction held 4 bases outside the gene matches. The DNA of the CDR3 is TGTGCCAGCAGCATTGAGCGGGGGGAGCAGTTCTTC. Residues: CASSIERGEQFF.

To note about this clonotype: Possible read error: a much larger clone is one base away. The rearrangement uses TRBV9 and TRBJ2-1; perhaps TRBD2 as D (5 bases). Germline V gives CDR1 SGDLS, CDR2 YYNGEE. The CDR3 sequence is 14 residues long. In DNA, the CDR3 is TGTGTCAGCAGCGTAAGCGGAGCCTACAATGAGCAGTTCTTC. Translated: CVSSVSGAYNEQFF.

V gene TRBV5-1 combines with J gene TRBJ2-1; 8 bases fit TRBD2. Germline-derived CDR1 and CDR2 are SGHRS and YFSETQ. V dropped 0 bases and J dropped 3; count of bases not matched to a gene: 8. The CDR3 extends over 17 amino acids. Written as DNA, the CDR3 is TGCGCCAGCAGCTTGGCAGGTTTTACTAGCGGCTACAATGAGCAGTTCTTC. It translates to CASSLAGFTSGYNEQFF.

Only a few counts were recorded for this clonotype. This rearrangement joins TRBV29-1 to TRBJ1-3; 11 bases line up with TRBD1. Germline CDR1 and CDR2: SQVTM and ANQGSEA. With V trimmed by 7 bases and J by 4 bases, 3 bases remained unmatched. The CDR3 sequence is 13 residues long. CDR3 residues: CSGTGGEGNTIYF. In DNA form, the CDR3 reads TGCAGCGGGACAGGGGGCGAAGGAAACACCATATATTTT.

This clonotype has more than one count but fewer than ten. The CDR3 is CASSPTTSGTGELFF. CDR3 DNA: TGTGCCAGCAGCCCCACGACTAGCGGCACCGGGGAGCTGTTTTTT. J is TRBJ2-2 and V is TRBV9; 9 positions agree with TRBD2. Germline values: CDR1 SGDLS, CDR2 YYNGEE. After removal of 4 bases from V and 4 bases from J, the junction contained 5 bases not matched to a gene. The CDR3 covers 15 residues.

This clonotype appeared many times. The V call is TRBV13, the J call TRBJ1-1; the match to TRBD1 covers 8 bases. Per germline, CDR1 PRHDT and CDR2 FYEKMQ (reference sequence). Trimming cost V 4 bases and J 3 bases; bases outside gene matches: 4. The CDR3 length is 14 residues. Here the CDR3 reads CASSSGQGDTEAFF. In nucleotides, the CDR3 is TGTGCCAGCAGCTCTGGACAGGGAGACACTGAAGCTTTCTTT. The full variable domain, its missing parts supplied by reference TRBV13 and TRBJ1-1, is AAGVIQSPRHLIKEKRETATLKCYPIPRHDTVYWYQQGPGQDPQFLISFYEKMQSDKGSIPDRFSAQQFSDYHSELNMSSLELGDSALYFCASSSGQGDTEAFFGQGTRLTVV.

In regard to this clonotype: At one boundary the junction diverges from the germline segment, which might be a read error. The rearrangement joins TRBV4-2 to TRBJ2-3, with 11 positions matching TRBD2. The germline V gene encodes CDR1 LGHNA and CDR2 YNFKEQ. This CDR3 is 18 amino acids long. In nucleotides, the CDR3 is TGTGCCAACAGCCAAACCCCGACTAGCGGGGTCCTTCCAGATACGCAGTATTTT. Translating gives CANSQTPTSGVLPDTQYF.

This clonotype was recorded at least ten times. This chain uses TRBV29-1 with TRBJ1-2; 7 bases match TRBD1. The CDR3 covers 13 residues. CDR1 SQVTM and CDR2 ANQGSEA come from the germline V gene. V was clipped by 1 base and J by 5 bases; unmatched bases: 4. This CDR3 is CSVEGGQPYGYTF. The DNA for the CDR3 is TGCAGCGTTGAAGGGGGACAGCCTTATGGCTACACCTTC.

The chain combines TRBV7-2 with TRBJ2-7, with 7 bases lining up with TRBD1. The junction had 4 bases not matched to a gene; V was cut back by 1 base and J by 7 bases. Germline V lookup: CDR1 SGHTA, CDR2 FQGNSA. The CDR3 sequence is 13 residues long. The CDR3 is CASSLEGGGEQYF. As DNA, the CDR3 is TGTGCCAGCAGCTTAGAAGGGGGCGGAGAGCAGTACTTC.

The gene calls are TRBV27 and TRBJ1-1, with TRBD1 as a possible D gene (5 bases). The germline V and J ends were trimmed by 6 bases and 9 bases, with 11 bases remaining between them. The CDR3 sequence is 11 residues long. Germline-derived CDR1 and CDR2 are MNHEY and SMNVEV (reference sequence). The CDR3 loop is CASRAQGKAFF. In DNA form, the CDR3 reads TGTGCCAGCAGGGCTCAGGGAAAAGCTTTCTTT.

The chain combines TRBV6-5 with TRBJ2-7; D is undetermined. Germline-derived CDR1 and CDR2 are MNHEY and SVGAGI. The CDR3 is 13 residues long. Trimming removed 5 bases at V and 7 bases at J, with 15 bases between. The chain's CDR3 is CASSGVGNNEQYF. The CDR3 nucleotides read TGTGCCAGCAGTGGGGTGGGAAACAATGAGCAGTACTTC.